This TCR beta chain was recovered during a study of early T cells in non-severe SARS-CoV-2 infection. Only one count was recorded for this clonotype. TCRdb recomputed calls from the 5' RACE reads with MiXCR, one row per CDR3 protein. In the table there are tens of thousands of distinct CDR3 sequences, 9.5% of which are singletons. The sequenced sample consisted of whole blood. The source is an adult who was a healthcare worker with PCR-confirmed SARS-CoV-2 infection or an uninfected control (not recorded which).

As DNA, the CDR3 is TGCAGCGGCTCGGGAGGCACTGAAGCTTTCTTT. Protein: CSGSGGTEAFF. This chain connects TRBV29-1 to TRBJ1-1; no definite D call. This CDR3 region has 11 residues. Trimming stripped 7 bases from V and 4 bases from J, with 10 bases between. CDR1 is SQVTM, CDR2 ANQGSEA, per germline.